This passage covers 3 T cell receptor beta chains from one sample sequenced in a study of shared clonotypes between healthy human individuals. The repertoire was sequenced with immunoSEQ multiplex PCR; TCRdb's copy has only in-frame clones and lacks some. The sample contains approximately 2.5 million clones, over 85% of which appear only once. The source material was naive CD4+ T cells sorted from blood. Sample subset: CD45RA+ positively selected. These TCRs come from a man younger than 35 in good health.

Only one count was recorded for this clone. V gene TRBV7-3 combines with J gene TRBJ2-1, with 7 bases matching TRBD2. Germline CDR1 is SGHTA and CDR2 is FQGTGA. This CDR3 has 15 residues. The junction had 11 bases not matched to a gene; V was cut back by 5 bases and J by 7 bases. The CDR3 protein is CASSPSTSSLNEQFF. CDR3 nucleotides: TGTGCCAGCAGCCCATCGACTAGCTCTCTGAATGAGCAGTTCTTC.

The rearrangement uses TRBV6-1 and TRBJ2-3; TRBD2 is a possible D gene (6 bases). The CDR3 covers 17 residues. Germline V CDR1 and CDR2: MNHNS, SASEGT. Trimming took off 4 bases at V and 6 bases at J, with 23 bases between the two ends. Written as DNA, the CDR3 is TGTGCCAGCAGTGCCGGAAGACTAGGGACTTTGAGGGATACGCAGTATTTT. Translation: CASSAGRLGTLRDTQYF.

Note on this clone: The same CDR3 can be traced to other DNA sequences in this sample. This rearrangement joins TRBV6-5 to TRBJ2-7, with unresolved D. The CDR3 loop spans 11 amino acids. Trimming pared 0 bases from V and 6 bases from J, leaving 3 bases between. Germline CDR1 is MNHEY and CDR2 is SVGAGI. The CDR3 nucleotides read TGTGCCAGCAGTTACTCTGGCGAGCAGTACTTC. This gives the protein CASSYSGEQYF.